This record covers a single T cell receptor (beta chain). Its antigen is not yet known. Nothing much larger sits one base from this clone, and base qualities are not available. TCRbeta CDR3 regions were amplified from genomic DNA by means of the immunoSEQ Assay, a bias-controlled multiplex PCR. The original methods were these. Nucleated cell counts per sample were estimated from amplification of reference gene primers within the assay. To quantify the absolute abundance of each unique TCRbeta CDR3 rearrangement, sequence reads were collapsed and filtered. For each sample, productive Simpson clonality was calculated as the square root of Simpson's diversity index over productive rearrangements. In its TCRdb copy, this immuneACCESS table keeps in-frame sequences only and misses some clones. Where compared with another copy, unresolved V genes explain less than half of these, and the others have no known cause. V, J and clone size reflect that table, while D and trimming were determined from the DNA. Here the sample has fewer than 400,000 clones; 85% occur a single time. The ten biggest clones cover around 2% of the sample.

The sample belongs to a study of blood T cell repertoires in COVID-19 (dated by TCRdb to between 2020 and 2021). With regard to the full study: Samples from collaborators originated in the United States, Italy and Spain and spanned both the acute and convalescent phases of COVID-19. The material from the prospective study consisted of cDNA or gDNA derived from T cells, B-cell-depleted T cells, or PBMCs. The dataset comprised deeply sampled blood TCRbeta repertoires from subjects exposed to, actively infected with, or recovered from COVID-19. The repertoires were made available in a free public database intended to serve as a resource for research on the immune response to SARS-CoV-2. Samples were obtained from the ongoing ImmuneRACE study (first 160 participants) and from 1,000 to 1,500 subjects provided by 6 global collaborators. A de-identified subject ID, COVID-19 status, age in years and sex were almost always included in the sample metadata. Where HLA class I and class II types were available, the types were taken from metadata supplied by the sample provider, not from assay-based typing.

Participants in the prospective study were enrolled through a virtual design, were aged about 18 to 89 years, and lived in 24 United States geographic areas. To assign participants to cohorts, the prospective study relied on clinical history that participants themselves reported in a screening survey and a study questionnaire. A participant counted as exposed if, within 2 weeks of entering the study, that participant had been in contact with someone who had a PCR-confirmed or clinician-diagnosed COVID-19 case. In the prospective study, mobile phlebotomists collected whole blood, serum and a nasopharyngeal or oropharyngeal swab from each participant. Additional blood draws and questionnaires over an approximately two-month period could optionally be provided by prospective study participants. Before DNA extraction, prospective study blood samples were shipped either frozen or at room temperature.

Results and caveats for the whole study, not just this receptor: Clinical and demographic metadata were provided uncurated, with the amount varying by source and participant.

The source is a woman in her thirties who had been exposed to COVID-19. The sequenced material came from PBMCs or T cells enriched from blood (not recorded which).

The sequenced DNA: TGTGCCAGCAGTGAATGGTCAGGGGGTCAGACCAAAAACATTCAGTACTTC. This encodes CASSEWSGGQTKNIQYF. Rearrangement joined TRBV6-1 to TRBJ2-4; TRBD1 lines up with 7 middle nucleotides. Reading the germline V gene gives CDR1 MNHNS and CDR2 SASEGT. The CDR3, cysteine through phenylalanine, is 17 amino acids long. The only DNA kept is the CDR3, 51 bases in frame from the first base. V trim: 2 bases; J trim: 2 bases; unmatched bases: 9.